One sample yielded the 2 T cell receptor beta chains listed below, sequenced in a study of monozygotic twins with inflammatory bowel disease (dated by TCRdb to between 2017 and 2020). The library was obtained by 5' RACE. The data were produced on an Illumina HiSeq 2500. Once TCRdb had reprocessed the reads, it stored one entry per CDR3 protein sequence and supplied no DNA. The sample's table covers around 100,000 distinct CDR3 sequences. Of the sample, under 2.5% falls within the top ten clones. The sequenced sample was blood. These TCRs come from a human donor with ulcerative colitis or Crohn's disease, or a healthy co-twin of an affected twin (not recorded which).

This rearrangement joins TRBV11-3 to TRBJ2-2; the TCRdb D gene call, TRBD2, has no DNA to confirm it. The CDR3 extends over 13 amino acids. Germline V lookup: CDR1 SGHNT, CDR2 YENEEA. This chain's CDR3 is CASSSRAAGELFF.

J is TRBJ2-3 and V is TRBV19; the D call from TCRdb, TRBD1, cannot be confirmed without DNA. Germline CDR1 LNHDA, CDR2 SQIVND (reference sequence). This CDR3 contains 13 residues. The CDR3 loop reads CASSLPPTGTQYF.